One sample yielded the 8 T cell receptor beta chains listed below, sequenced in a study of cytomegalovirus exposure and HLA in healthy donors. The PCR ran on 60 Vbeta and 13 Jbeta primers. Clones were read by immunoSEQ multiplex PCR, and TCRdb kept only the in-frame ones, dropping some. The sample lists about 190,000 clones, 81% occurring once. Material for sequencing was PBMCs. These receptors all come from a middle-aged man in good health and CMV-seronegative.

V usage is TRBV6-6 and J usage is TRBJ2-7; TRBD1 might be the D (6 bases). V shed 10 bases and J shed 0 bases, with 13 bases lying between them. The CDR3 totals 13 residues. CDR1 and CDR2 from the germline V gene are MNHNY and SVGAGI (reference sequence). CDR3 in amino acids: CATRGGNSYEQYF. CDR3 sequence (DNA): TGTGCCACAAGAGGGGGAAACTCCTACGAGCAGTACTTC.

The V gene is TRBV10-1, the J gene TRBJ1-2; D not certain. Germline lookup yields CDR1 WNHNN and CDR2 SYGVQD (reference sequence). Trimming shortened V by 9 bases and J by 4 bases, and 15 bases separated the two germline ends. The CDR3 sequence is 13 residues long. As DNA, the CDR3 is TGCGCCAGGCCTCGGGGAGGTTCCTATGGCTACACCTTC. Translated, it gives CARPRGGSYGYTF.

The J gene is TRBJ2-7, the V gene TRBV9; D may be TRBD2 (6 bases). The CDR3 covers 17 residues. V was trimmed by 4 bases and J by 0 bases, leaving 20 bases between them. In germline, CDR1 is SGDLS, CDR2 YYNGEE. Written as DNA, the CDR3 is TGTGCCAGCAGCCATGGGAAGACGGGGGATAGCTCCTACGAGCAGTACTTC. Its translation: CASSHGKTGDSSYEQYF.

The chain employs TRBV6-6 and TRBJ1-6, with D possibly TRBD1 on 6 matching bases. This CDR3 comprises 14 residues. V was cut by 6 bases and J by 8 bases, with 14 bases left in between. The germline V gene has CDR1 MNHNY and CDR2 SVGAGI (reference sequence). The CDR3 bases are TGTGCCAGCAGCTACGGACAGAAAGATTCACCCCTCCACTTT. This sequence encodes CASSYGQKDSPLHF.

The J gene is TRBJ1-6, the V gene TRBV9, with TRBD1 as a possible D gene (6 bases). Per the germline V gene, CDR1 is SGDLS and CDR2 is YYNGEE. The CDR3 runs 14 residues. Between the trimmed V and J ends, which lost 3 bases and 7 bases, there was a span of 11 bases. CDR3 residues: CASSETGSNSPLHF. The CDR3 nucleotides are TGTGCCAGCAGCGAAACAGGGTCAAATTCACCCCTCCACTTT.

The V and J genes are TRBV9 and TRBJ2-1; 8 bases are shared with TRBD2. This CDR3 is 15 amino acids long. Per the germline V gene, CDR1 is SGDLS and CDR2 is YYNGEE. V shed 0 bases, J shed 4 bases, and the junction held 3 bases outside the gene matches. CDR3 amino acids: CASSVASGGYNEQFF. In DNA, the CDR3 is TGTGCCAGCAGCGTAGCAAGCGGGGGATACAATGAGCAGTTCTTC.

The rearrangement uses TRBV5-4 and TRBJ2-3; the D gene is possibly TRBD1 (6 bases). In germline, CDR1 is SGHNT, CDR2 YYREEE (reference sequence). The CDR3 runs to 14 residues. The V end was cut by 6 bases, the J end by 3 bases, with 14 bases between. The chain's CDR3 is CASKRSQGTDTQYF. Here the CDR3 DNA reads TGTGCCAGCAAGAGATCTCAGGGGACAGATACGCAGTATTTT.

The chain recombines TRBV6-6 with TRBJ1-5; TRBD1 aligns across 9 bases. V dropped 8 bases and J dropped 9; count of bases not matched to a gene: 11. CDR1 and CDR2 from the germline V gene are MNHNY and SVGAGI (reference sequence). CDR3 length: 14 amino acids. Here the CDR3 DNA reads TGTGCCAGCCGGACAGGGGCCGGCGAAGGGCCCCAGCATTTT. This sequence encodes CASRTGAGEGPQHF.